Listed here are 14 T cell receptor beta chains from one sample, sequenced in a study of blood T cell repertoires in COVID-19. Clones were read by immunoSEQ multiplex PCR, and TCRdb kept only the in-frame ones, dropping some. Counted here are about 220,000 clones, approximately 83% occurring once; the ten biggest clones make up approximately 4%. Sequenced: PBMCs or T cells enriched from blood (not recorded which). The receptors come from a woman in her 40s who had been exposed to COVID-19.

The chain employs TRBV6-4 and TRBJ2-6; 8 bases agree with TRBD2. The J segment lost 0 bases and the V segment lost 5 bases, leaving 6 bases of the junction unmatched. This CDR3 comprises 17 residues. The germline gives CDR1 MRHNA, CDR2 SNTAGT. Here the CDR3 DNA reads TGTGCCAGCAGTAACCGGGGGGGAAGCTCTGGGGCCAACGTCCTGACTTTC. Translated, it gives CASSNRGGSSGANVLTF.

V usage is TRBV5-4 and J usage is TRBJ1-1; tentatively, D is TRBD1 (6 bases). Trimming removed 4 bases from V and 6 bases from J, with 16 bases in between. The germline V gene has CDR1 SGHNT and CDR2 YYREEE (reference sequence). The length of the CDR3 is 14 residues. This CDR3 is CASSGGLGGAEAFF. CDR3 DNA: TGTGCCAGCAGCGGCGGCCTTGGGGGCGCTGAAGCTTTCTTT.

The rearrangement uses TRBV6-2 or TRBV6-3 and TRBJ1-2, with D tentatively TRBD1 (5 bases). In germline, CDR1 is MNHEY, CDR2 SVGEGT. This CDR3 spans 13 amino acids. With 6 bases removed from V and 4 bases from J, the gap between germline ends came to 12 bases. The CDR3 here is CASSHGASYGYTF. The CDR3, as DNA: TGTGCCAGCAGCCATGGGGCCAGCTATGGCTACACCTTC.

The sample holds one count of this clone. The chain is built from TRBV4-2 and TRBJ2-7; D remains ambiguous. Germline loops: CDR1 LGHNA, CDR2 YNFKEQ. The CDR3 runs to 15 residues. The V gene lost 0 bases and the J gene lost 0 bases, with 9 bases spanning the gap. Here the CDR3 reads CASSQEDEVSYEQYF. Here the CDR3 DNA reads TGTGCCAGCAGCCAAGAAGACGAGGTCTCCTACGAGCAGTACTTC.

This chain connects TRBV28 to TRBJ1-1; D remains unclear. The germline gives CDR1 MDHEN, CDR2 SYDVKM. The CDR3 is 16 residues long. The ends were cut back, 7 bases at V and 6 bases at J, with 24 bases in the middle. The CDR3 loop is CASNFRVRDGGSEAFF. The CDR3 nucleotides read TGTGCCAGCAATTTTCGAGTACGTGATGGAGGCTCTGAAGCTTTCTTT.

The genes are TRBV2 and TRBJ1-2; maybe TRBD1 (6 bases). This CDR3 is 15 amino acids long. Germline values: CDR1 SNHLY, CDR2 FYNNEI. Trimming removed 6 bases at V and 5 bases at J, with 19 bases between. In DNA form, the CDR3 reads TGTGCCAGCAGCCAAACCCAGGACAGCGGATATGGCTACACCTTC. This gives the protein CASSQTQDSGYGYTF.

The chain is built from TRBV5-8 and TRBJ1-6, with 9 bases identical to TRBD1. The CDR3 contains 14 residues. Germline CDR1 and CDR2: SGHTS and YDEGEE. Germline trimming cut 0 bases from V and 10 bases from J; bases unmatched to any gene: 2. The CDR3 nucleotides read TGTGCCAGCAGCTTGGGACAGGGGGGCTCACCCCTCCACTTT. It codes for CASSLGQGGSPLHF.

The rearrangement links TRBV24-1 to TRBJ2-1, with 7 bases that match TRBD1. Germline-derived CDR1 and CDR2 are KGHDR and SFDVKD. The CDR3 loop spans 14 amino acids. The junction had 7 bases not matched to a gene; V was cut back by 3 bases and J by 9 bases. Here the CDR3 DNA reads TGTGCCACCAGTGATACAGGGGTGTTTGGTGAGCAGTTCTTC. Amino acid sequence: CATSDTGVFGEQFF.

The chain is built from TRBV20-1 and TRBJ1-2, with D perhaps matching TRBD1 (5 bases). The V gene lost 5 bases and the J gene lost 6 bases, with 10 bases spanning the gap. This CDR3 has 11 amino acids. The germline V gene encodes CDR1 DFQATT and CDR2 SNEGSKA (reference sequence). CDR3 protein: CSAAGFDGYTF. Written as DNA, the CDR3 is TGCAGTGCTGCAGGGTTTGATGGCTACACCTTC.

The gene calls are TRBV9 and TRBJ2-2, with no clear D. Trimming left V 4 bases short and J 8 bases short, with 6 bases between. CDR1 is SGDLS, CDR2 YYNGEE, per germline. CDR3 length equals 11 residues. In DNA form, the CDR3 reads TGTGCCAGCAGCTCTCTAGGGGAGCTGTTTTTT. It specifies CASSSLGELFF.

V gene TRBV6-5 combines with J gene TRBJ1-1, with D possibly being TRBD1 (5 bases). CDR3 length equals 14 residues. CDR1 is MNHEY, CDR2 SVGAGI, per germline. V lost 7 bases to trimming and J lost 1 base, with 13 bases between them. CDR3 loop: CASTEMGGNTEAFF. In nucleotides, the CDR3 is TGTGCCAGCACCGAGATGGGGGGGAACACTGAAGCTTTCTTT.

CDR3 in DNA: TGTGCCAGCAGCCAGCAAGCCTTCGGGAATGAAAAACTGTTTTTT. This encodes CASSQQAFGNEKLFF. This chain uses TRBV3-1 (or the pseudogene TRBV3-2) with TRBJ1-4; D unclear. Germline CDR1 LGHDT, CDR2 YNNKEL (reference sequence). V was clipped by 3 bases and J by 5 bases, with 13 bases between them. The CDR3 is 15 residues long.

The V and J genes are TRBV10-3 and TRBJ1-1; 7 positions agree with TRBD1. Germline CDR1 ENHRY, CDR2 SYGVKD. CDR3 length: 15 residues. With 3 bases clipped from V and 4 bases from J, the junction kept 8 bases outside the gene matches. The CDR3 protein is CAISELRTGTTEAFF. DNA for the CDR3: TGTGCCATCAGTGAATTGAGGACAGGCACCACTGAAGCTTTCTTT.

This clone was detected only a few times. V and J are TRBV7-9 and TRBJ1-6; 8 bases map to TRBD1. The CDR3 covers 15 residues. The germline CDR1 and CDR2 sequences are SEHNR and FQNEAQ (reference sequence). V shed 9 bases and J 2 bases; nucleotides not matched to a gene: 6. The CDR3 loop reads CASNRGQAYNSPLHF. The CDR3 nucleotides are TGTGCCAGTAACAGGGGACAGGCCTATAATTCACCCCTCCACTTT.